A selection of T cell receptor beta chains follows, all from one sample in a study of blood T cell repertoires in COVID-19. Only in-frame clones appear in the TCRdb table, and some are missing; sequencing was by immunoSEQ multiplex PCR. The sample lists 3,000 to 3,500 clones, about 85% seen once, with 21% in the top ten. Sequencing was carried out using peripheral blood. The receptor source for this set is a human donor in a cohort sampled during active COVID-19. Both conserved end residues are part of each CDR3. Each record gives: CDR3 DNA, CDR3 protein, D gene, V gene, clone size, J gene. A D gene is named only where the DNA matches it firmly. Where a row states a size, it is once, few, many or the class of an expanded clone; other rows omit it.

TGTGCCAGCCTCACAGGGGGCTGGGCTGAAGCTTTCTTT,CASLTGGWAEAFF,TRBD1,TRBV2,NA,TRBJ1-1
TGCGCCAGCAGCTTGTATGGTAGCGGGCTCGGCTCCTACAATGAGCAGTTCTTC,CASSLYGSGLGSYNEQFF,TRBD2,TRBV5-1,NA,TRBJ2-1
TGTGCCAGCAGTTACGCTGGGACTAGCACAGATACGCAGTATTTT,CASSYAGTSTDTQYF,NA,TRBV6-2/TRBV6-3,NA,TRBJ2-3
TGTGCCAGCAGTGAAGACAGGAACTATGGCTACACCTTC,CASSEDRNYGYTF,NA,TRBV2,NA,TRBJ1-2
TGTGCCAGCAGCTCACGTTCACCTCTCCACGGACTAGCGGGGGGGCAAGAGACCCAGTACTTC,CASSSRSPLHGLAGGQETQYF,TRBD2,TRBV27,NA,TRBJ2-5
TGTGCCAGCAGCGACAGGGTAGGGACTGAAGCTTTCTTT,CASSDRVGTEAFF,TRBD1,TRBV3-1/TRBV3-2,NA,TRBJ1-1
TGTGCCAGTAGTATTTTCGCAGGGGTTCACGCTTTCTTT,CASSIFAGVHAFF,NA,TRBV19,NA,TRBJ1-1
TGCAGTGCTAGTGGCCTAGCGGAATCCTACAATGAGCAGTTCTTC,CSASGLAESYNEQFF,TRBD2,TRBV20-1,NA,TRBJ2-1
TGTGCCAGCAGCTTCAGCGGGAGTTCCTACGAGCAGTACTTC,CASSFSGSSYEQYF,TRBD2,TRBV7-2,NA,TRBJ2-7
TGTGCCAGTAGTTTTGTCCCGGTCTTTAGCTCCTACAATGAGCAGTTCTTC,CASSFVPVFSSYNEQFF,NA,TRBV19,NA,TRBJ2-1
TGCGCCAGCAGTATACTCGGGACTCCCGAAGAGACCCAGTACTTC,CASSILGTPEETQYF,NA,TRBV5-1,NA,TRBJ2-5
TGTGCCAGTGCCCCGGACAGGGCCTACGAGCAGTACTTC,CASAPDRAYEQYF,TRBD1,TRBV19,NA,TRBJ2-7
TGTGCCAGCTCACCACTCGGTTTAGGCGGGGATCGTCAAGAGACCCAGTACTTC,CASSPLGLGGDRQETQYF,NA,TRBV18,NA,TRBJ2-5
TGCGCCAGCAGCCAAACGGGGTGGCTTGAAGCTTTCTTT,CASSQTGWLEAFF,NA,TRBV4-1,NA,TRBJ1-1
TGTGCCAGCAGCTTTGGGGAGCCCTATGGCTACACCTTC,CASSFGEPYGYTF,NA,TRBV5-8,once,TRBJ1-2
TGTGCCAGCAGTTACCGGCGGGGGTCCTACGAGCAGTACTTC,CASSYRRGSYEQYF,TRBD2,TRBV6-5,large,TRBJ2-7
TGTGCCAGCTCACCCGCGGGTCCGAACACTGAAGCTTTCTTT,CASSPAGPNTEAFF,NA,TRBV18,NA,TRBJ1-1
TGTGCCAGCAGATTAGGACTAGCGGGAAACACCGGGGAGCTGTTTTTT,CASRLGLAGNTGELFF,TRBD2,TRBV13,few,TRBJ2-2
TGTGCCAGCTCACCCCAGGGTAACACTGAAGCTTTCTTT,CASSPQGNTEAFF,NA,TRBV18,NA,TRBJ1-1
TGTGCCAGCAGTGACGAGAGACAGGGCTCTCTCTATGGCTACACCTTC,CASSDERQGSLYGYTF,TRBD1,TRBV2,NA,TRBJ1-2
TGCGCCAGCAGCCAGGATGCCCTCTCTAGCGGGGGGGCGAAGCAGTTCTTC,CASSQDALSSGGAKQFF,TRBD2,TRBV4-3,NA,TRBJ2-1
TGTGCCAGCAGACCAGAGACAGGGGGGGCCTATGGCTACACCTTC,CASRPETGGAYGYTF,TRBD1,TRBV7-9,NA,TRBJ1-2
TGTGCCACGGGAGATACGCAGTATTTT,CATGDTQYF,NA,TRBV7-9,NA,TRBJ2-3
TGCGCCAGCAGCTTTTATTTCCCTAGCACAGATACGCAGTATTTT,CASSFYFPSTDTQYF,NA,TRBV5-1,NA,TRBJ2-3
TGTGCCAGCAGCTTAGGGGTCGGGAGGGTTCAAGATACGCAGTATTTT,CASSLGVGRVQDTQYF,TRBD2,TRBV7-2,few,TRBJ2-3
TGTGCCAGCAGCTCCCCGGGACAGGGCCACGAGCAGTACTTC,CASSSPGQGHEQYF,TRBD1,TRBV7-2,NA,TRBJ2-7
TGTGCCAGCAGCCAACAGGACAGGGAAAATCAGCCCCAGCATTTT,CASSQQDRENQPQHF,TRBD1,TRBV4-2,NA,TRBJ1-5
TGCAGCGTTGAAGAAACCCCGAGGCAGCCTCAGCATTTT,CSVEETPRQPQHF,NA,TRBV29-1,NA,TRBJ1-5
TGTGCTAGTGGTACCAGATCTAGCGGGGGGATTTCAGATACGCAGTATTTT,CASGTRSSGGISDTQYF,TRBD2,TRBV12-5,NA,TRBJ2-3
TGCGCCAGCAGTGAGAGAGGGTACTCTGAAGCTTTCTTT,CASSERGYSEAFF,NA,TRBV10-2,NA,TRBJ1-1
TGTGCCAGCAGCTTAGTGGCAGGCCGTAGTACAGATACGCAGTATTTT,CASSLVAGRSTDTQYF,NA,TRBV11-2,NA,TRBJ2-3
TGCAGCGTTGCCGGGACAGGGGGGAACTACGAGCAGTACTTC,CSVAGTGGNYEQYF,TRBD1,TRBV29-1,NA,TRBJ2-7
TGTGCCAGCAGCCATGGTACCGCAACCGGCAAACCAAGGGGGATCTATAGCAATCAGCCCCAGCATTTT,CASSHGTATGKPRGIYSNQPQHF,NA,TRBV3-1/TRBV3-2,NA,TRBJ1-5
TGTGCCAGTAGTATTAGGGGCTTGAGCTCCTACAATGAGCAGTTCTTC,CASSIRGLSSYNEQFF,NA,TRBV19,NA,TRBJ2-1
TGTGCCAGCAGTCCGCGGGGGTCCTCCTACGAGCAGTACTTC,CASSPRGSSYEQYF,TRBD2,TRBV7-2,few,TRBJ2-7
TGTGCCAGCAGCGCGGACAGGGGGGATTCACCCCTCCACTTT,CASSADRGDSPLHF,TRBD1,TRBV3-1/TRBV3-2,few,TRBJ1-6